The sequence of this T cell receptor gamma chain was determined in a study of Vδ1+ human thymocytes. This clone came up a few times. Its target is not known. General study findings and limits: Approximately 19% of thymic delta-chain sequences were Vdelta2, with few Vdelta3, unlike blood Vdelta1+ controls. In the thymus, TRG and TRD repertoires looked highly polyclonal with Gaussian CDR3 lengths.

Extracted RNA was reverse transcribed into cDNA. CDR3 amplicons came from multiplex PCR with pooled V-gene forward and constant-region reverse primers. TCRdb reran clone calling via CATT on the multiplex PCR reads. The sample carries more than 25,000 gamma-chain clones, roughly 20% recorded once. The J segment lost 7 bases and the V segment lost 3 bases, leaving 6 bases of the junction unmatched. The CDR3 covers 12 residues. Germline lookup yields CDR1 VTNTFY and CDR2 YDVSTARD (reference sequence). This TCR came from a boy in the first two years of life who had congenital heart surgery. Source material: Vdelta1+ gamma-delta thymocytes from the thymus. Subset reported: FACS-sorted CD3+ TCRalphabeta- TCRVdelta1+ TCRVdelta2- thymocytes. The chain has TRGV3 and TRGJ1 or TRGJ2. CDR3 sequence: CATWDATYKKLF. The CDR3 region has the DNA TGTGCCACCTGGGACGCCACATATAAGAAACTCTTT.